This is a list of T cell receptor beta chains from one sample in a study of patients and donors after allogeneic stem cell transplantation. TCRdb processed the RT-PCR reads anew with MiXCR; each CDR3 protein has one entry. This table has around 150,000 distinct CDR3 sequences, 30% to 45% appearing once. Sequences were obtained from blood, either unsorted or a sorted T cell fraction (not recorded which). These TCRs come from a human donor who was either an allogeneic HSCT recipient or a stem cell or donor lymphocyte infusion donor (not recorded which). It is not recorded whose cells these are; they may come from a transplant donor. Each CDR3 is given without its conserved first and last residue. The D gene is left open where the match is weak.

TRBJ1-2	TRBV12-3/TRBV12-4	TRBD1	ASSTGARGYT
TRBJ1-1	TRBV15	.	ATSSNTEAF
TRBJ1-1	TRBV12-3/TRBV12-4	TRBD1	ASSRTGGVFTEAF
TRBJ1-1	TRBV12-3/TRBV12-4	.	ASSRAAGTEAF
TRBJ1-1	TRBV27	.	ASSLTALGNAEAF
TRBJ2-1	TRBV12-3/TRBV12-4	.	ASSLAGGDFNNEQF
TRBJ1-5	TRBV12-3/TRBV12-4	TRBD1	ASSFGDSPYQPQH
TRBJ1-2	TRBV7-9	.	ASTPDYNYGYT
TRBJ2-7	TRBV5-1	TRBD1	ASSLEGASYEQY
TRBJ1-6	TRBV12-3/TRBV12-4	TRBD1	ASSLVLTGMDSPLH
TRBJ1-6	TRBV4-3	.	ASSQVVELSPLH
TRBJ1-6	TRBV28	.	ASSPGQSSYNSPLH
TRBJ1-5	TRBV12-3/TRBV12-4	.	ASSRGDRSNQPQH
TRBJ1-2	TRBV7-9	.	ASSVQVGPTQGNYGYT
TRBJ2-3	TRBV7-2	.	ASSPEGVGTDTQY
TRBJ1-4	TRBV12-3/TRBV12-4	.	ASARGNNEKLF
TRBJ1-3	TRBV5-1	.	ASSSDSSGNTIY
TRBJ2-7	TRBV10-3	.	AISESNRYEQY
TRBJ2-1	TRBV25-1	TRBD1	ASRNRDRYNEQF
TRBJ1-4	TRBV12-3/TRBV12-4	.	ASRPRVPANEKLF
TRBJ2-1	TRBV6-1	TRBD1	ASSGTGGRRDEQF
TRBJ2-1	TRBV12-3/TRBV12-4	.	ASSRGLFEQF
TRBJ1-1	TRBV5-4	TRBD1	ASSLAGQGGTEAF
TRBJ2-2	TRBV28	.	ASRGSLNTGELF
TRBJ2-7	TRBV12-3/TRBV12-4	.	ASSFARGRYEQY
TRBJ1-1	TRBV20-1	.	SASDPDQEVAF
TRBJ1-4	TRBV28	.	ASSPSGRAGEKLF
TRBJ1-4	TRBV7-6	TRBD1	ASSLGGQGLNEKLF
TRBJ1-5	TRBV6-5	TRBD1	ASRPDRDGQPQH
TRBJ1-2	TRBV9	TRBD1	ASSVAPDRAGYGYT
TRBJ2-5	TRBV10-3	TRBD1	AISDRGTEGEETQY
TRBJ1-2	TRBV7-9	.	ASSLGRGHNYGYT
TRBJ1-5	TRBV27	.	ASSLQGGGNQPQH
TRBJ1-2	TRBV5-1	.	ASSFRDNYGYT
TRBJ1-2	TRBV20-1	.	SARGRGEGGGYT
TRBJ1-4	TRBV5-6	.	ASSLVRDNEKLF
TRBJ2-3	TRBV7-2	TRBD2	ASSFSGGASDTQY
TRBJ1-5	TRBV7-8	.	ASSPIEGGNQPQH
TRBJ1-1	TRBV20-1	.	SVPHWGRGLGTEAF
TRBJ1-1	TRBV27	.	ASSSFTGRPNTEAF